This T cell receptor (beta chain) comes out of a study of T cells after yellow fever vaccination. Study observations and caveats: Abundant bulk-derived clonotypes could contaminate FACS-sorted repertoires. Only a small proportion of the clonotypes turned up in both the CD4 and the CD8 compartments, likely arising from convergent recombination.

TCRdb passed the 5' RACE reads through MiXCR, listing each CDR3 protein once. The data hold roughly 400,000 distinct CDR3 sequences, with around 19% observed a single time. The V end lost 1 base, the J end lost 4 bases, and 8 bases lay between the germline ends. The germline CDR1 and CDR2 sequences are LNHNV and YYDKDF (reference sequence). This CDR3 is 14 amino acids long. This clonotype has only a few counts. Antigen specificity is unknown. The gene calls are TRBV15 and TRBJ2-1, with D tentatively TRBD2 (5 bases). The clonotype originates from a man between 18 and 29 years old who received the YFV17D yellow fever vaccine. The specimen comprised PBMCs, sampled before the yellow fever booster vaccination. The CDR3 nucleotides are TGTGCCACCAGCAGAGGGGGAGAGTACAATGAGCAGTTCTTC. This gives the protein CATSRGGEYNEQFF.